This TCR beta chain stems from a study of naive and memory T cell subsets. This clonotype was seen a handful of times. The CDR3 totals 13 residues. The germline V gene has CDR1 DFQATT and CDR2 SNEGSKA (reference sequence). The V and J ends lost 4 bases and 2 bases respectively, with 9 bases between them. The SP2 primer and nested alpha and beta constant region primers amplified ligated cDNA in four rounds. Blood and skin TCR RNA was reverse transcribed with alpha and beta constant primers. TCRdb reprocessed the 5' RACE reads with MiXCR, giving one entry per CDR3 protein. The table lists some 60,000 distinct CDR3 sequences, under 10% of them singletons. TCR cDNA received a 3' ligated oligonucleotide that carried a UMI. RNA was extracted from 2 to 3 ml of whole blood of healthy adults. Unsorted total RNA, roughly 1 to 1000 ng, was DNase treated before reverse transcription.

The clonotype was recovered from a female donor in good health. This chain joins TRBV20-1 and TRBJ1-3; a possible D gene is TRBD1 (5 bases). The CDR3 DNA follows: TGCAGTGCTACACGGGACCCTGGAAACACCATATATTTT. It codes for CSATRDPGNTIYF.